Below, one T cell receptor beta chain is given with its context. The data were produced by immunoSEQ multiplex PCR, yet TCRdb's version contains in-frame clones alone and is incomplete. The sample consists of about 190,000 clones, approximately 90% of them appearing once. This entry is derived from a study of blood T cell repertoires in COVID-19. This CDR3 has 13 residues. Germline V CDR1 and CDR2: SGHTA, FQGNSA. Germline trimming cut 5 bases from V and 4 bases from J; bases unmatched to any gene: 1. The clonotype comes from a woman under 30 who had recovered from COVID-19. V is TRBV7-2 and J is TRBJ2-5; 10 positions match TRBD2. What was sequenced was peripheral blood. This CDR3 is CASSRTSGETQYF. CDR3 bases: TGTGCCAGCAGCCGGACTAGCGGAGAGACCCAGTACTTC.